The entry below gives a single T cell receptor beta chain sequence along with its context. These data come from a study of CD8 T cells in Susac syndrome. Random-hexamer reverse transcription was applied to about 0.5 to 1 ug RNA. TCRdb reprocessed the immunoSEQ multiplex PCR reads with MiXCR, giving one entry per CDR3 protein. Among roughly 190,000 distinct CDR3 sequences, 90% to 95% were seen once, and the ten largest hold 0.085% to 0.1%. V shed 3 bases and J shed 7 bases, with 12 bases lying between them. The CDR3 runs 13 residues. Per the germline V gene, CDR1 is LGHDT and CDR2 is YNNKEL (reference sequence).

Sequencing was carried out using CD4+ T cells from PBMCs. The chain recombines TRBV3-1 with TRBJ2-5; no clear D gene. The sequence came from a human donor with Susac syndrome. The CDR3 protein is CASSQLDTVTQYF. The DNA of the CDR3 is TGTGCCAGCAGCCAGCTTGACACGGTGACCCAGTACTTC.